A single sample gave rise to the 20 T cell receptor beta chains below, sequenced in a study of T cells after yellow fever vaccination. A single record per CDR3 protein comes from TCRdb applying MiXCR to the 5' RACE reads. The sample holds 100,000 to 150,000 distinct CDR3 sequences; 7.5% to 10% are singletons and the top ten take almost 40%. The sequencing here drew on CD8+ T cells sorted from PBMCs, taken on the day of the yellow fever booster vaccination. These receptors were taken from a young man who received the YFV17D yellow fever vaccine.

This clonotype was counted between two and nine times. This sequence joins TRBV10-3 and TRBJ2-5; D is uncertain. Germline V lookup: CDR1 ENHRY, CDR2 SYGVKD. V lost 3 bases and J 7 bases, leaving 18 bases between the germline ends. This CDR3 has 15 amino acids. In DNA, the CDR3 is TGTGCCATCAGTGATGGTGGAGACGGATTCGGGACCCAGTACTTC. It encodes CAISDGGDGFGTQYF.

The genes are TRBV12-3 or TRBV12-4 and TRBJ1-5; D remains unclear. V shed 3 bases and J shed 5 bases, with 11 bases lying between them. This CDR3 has 14 residues. The CDR3 protein is CASSFFGEDQPQHF. The CDR3 nucleotides are TGTGCCAGCAGTTTCTTCGGTGAGGATCAGCCCCAGCATTTT.

This clonotype turned up a few times. V is TRBV30 and J is TRBJ1-5, with D hard to call. The germline V and J ends were trimmed by 0 bases and 1 base, with 4 bases remaining between them. This CDR3 spans 13 amino acids. In germline, CDR1 is GTSNPN, CDR2 SVGIG (reference sequence). CDR3 residues: CAWSVASNQPQHF. CDR3 nucleotide sequence: TGTGCCTGGAGTGTAGCCAGCAATCAGCCCCAGCATTTT.

The chain recombines TRBV5-6 with TRBJ2-3; D not certain. Germline values: CDR1 SGHDT, CDR2 YYEEEE. V lost 2 bases, J lost 2 bases, and 6 bases lay in between. The length of the CDR3 is 13 residues. CDR3 residues: CASSFTVTDTQYF. The CDR3 DNA sequence: TGTGCCAGCAGCTTCACAGTCACAGATACGCAGTATTTT.

This clonotype was recorded many times. The chain has TRBV5-4 and TRBJ2-3; D is ambiguous. The germline V and J ends were trimmed by 3 bases and 1 base, with 3 bases remaining between them. The length of the CDR3 is 12 residues. The germline CDR1 and CDR2 sequences are SGHNT and YYREEE (reference sequence). The CDR3 DNA sequence: TGTGCCAGCAGCTCGGGCACAGATACGCAGTATTTT. As protein: CASSSGTDTQYF.

This clonotype showed up just a few times. This sequence joins TRBV6-2 or TRBV6-3 and TRBJ2-7; D remains ambiguous. The germline V and J ends were trimmed by 0 bases and 4 bases, with 4 bases remaining between them. The CDR3 covers 12 residues. The germline gives CDR1 MNHEY, CDR2 SVGEGT. Written as DNA, the CDR3 is TGTGCCAGCAGTTACTCGGAGTACGAGCAGTACGTC. It codes for CASSYSEYEQYV.

In this sample, this clonotype turned up a few times. DNA of the CDR3: TGTGCCAGCAGGAGCTTGGCGGGGGGCTCCTACAATGAGCAGTTCTTC. Translating it yields CASRSLAGGSYNEQFF. The genes are TRBV11-2 and TRBJ2-1, with 8 bases lining up with TRBD2. Germline values: CDR1 SGHAT, CDR2 FQNNGV. Trimming removed 6 bases from V and 0 bases from J; junction bases left unmatched: 7. The CDR3 runs to 16 residues.

In its sample, this clonotype was seen a few times. The chain couples TRBV12-3 or TRBV12-4 to TRBJ1-1, with TRBD1 matching 7 bases. V lost 5 bases, J lost 4 bases, and 7 bases stayed unmatched. The CDR3 runs 14 residues. The CDR3 nucleotides are TGTGCCAGCAGTCCTGGCAGGGGGGCCACTGAAGCTTTCTTT. This sequence encodes CASSPGRGATEAFF.

This clonotype turned up a few times. The chain joins TRBV4-3 to TRBJ2-3, with D possibly matching TRBD2 (6 bases). V gave up 0 bases and J gave up 6 bases, with 13 bases separating them. Germline CDR1 reads LGHNA; CDR2 reads YSLEER. The CDR3 sequence is 15 residues long. The CDR3 DNA follows: TGCGCCAGCAGCCAAGAACAGGCGGGGCTGGATACGCAGTATTTT. Amino acids: CASSQEQAGLDTQYF.

This clonotype was seen more than once but under ten times. The rearrangement uses TRBV7-9 and TRBJ1-1; perhaps TRBD1 as D (5 bases). V was trimmed by 4 bases and J by 4 bases, leaving 16 bases between them. The CDR3 has 15 residues. Per the germline V gene, CDR1 is SEHNR and CDR2 is FQNEAQ (reference sequence). The CDR3 DNA reads TGTGCCAGCAGCTATAACCAGGGCACTTCCACTGAAGCTTTCTTT. Protein: CASSYNQGTSTEAFF.

The rearrangement joins TRBV9 to TRBJ2-1; D gene uncertain. V was trimmed by 0 bases and J by 9 bases, leaving 10 bases between them. The CDR3 runs to 13 residues. The V gene's germline CDR1 is SGDLS and CDR2 YYNGEE. For the CDR3, the DNA is TGTGCCAGCAGCGTAGAATTCAGAGGTGAGCAGTTCTTC. This codes for CASSVEFRGEQFF.

This rearrangement joins TRBV6-5 to TRBJ1-1; D is uncertain. Per germline, CDR1 MNHEY and CDR2 SVGAGI. The V end was cut by 6 bases, the J end by 8 bases, with 16 bases between. This CDR3 has 13 residues. CDR3: CASRSWIGVEAFF. The DNA for the CDR3 is TGTGCCAGCAGATCCTGGATAGGAGTGGAAGCTTTCTTT.

The sample holds a few counts of this clonotype. The rearrangement joins TRBV4-3 to TRBJ2-4, with D perhaps matching TRBD2 (5 bases). The CDR3 covers 13 residues. Germline CDR1 and CDR2: LGHNA and YSLEER. Trimming removed 1 base from V and 7 bases from J, with 8 bases in between. This CDR3 reads CASSQGRGNIQYF. The CDR3 DNA follows: TGCGCCAGCAGCCAAGGGCGCGGGAACATTCAGTACTTC.

The gene calls are TRBV4-1 and TRBJ2-2; 7 bases match TRBD2. V lost 0 bases to trimming and J lost 2 bases; unmatched junction nucleotides: 3. This CDR3 spans 16 amino acids. Germline loops: CDR1 MGHRA, CDR2 YSYEKL. CDR3 sequence: CASSQEGGVNTGELFF. CDR3 sequence (DNA): TGCGCCAGCAGCCAAGAGGGAGGGGTTAACACCGGGGAGCTGTTTTTT.

The chain combines TRBV9 with TRBJ2-7, with D uncertain. This CDR3 has 13 residues. Trimming took off 1 base at V and 4 bases at J, with 9 bases between the two ends. The germline V gene encodes CDR1 SGDLS and CDR2 YYNGEE. The CDR3, as DNA: TGTGCCAGCAGCGTATCCCTAGGGTACGAGCAGTACTTC. Protein product: CASSVSLGYEQYF.

The chain carries TRBV5-1 and TRBJ1-1, with a tentative D call TRBD1 (6 bases). The CDR3 loop spans 15 amino acids. CDR1 is SGHRS, CDR2 YFSETQ, per germline. The ends were cut back, 5 bases at V and 3 bases at J, with 17 bases in the middle. In nucleotides, the CDR3 is TGCGCCAGCAGTCCCTATTACAGGGAGGACACTGAAGCTTTCTTT. It specifies CASSPYYREDTEAFF.

CDR3 region: CASSLASSGEYTDTQYF. The CDR3 DNA follows: TGTGCCAGCAGTTTAGCCTCTAGCGGGGAATACACAGATACGCAGTATTTT. J is TRBJ2-3 and V is TRBV12-3 or TRBV12-4; 9 bases fit TRBD2. V lost 0 bases, J lost 2 bases, and 6 bases stayed unmatched. CDR3 size: 17 residues.

The sample holds a few counts of this clonotype. The J gene is TRBJ1-2, the V gene TRBV12-3 or TRBV12-4, with a weak D call TRBD1 (6 bases). CDR3 length: 12 residues. Trimming took off 6 bases at V and 8 bases at J, with 13 bases between the two ends. CDR3 DNA: TGTGCCAGCAGCACCGGGGGCTACGGCTACACCTTC. Translated: CASSTGGYGYTF.

This clonotype was recorded a few times. Written as DNA, the CDR3 is TGCGCCAGCAGCCAGGGATCTGCTTATGGCTACACCTTC. Amino acids: CASSQGSAYGYTF. This rearrangement joins TRBV4-1 to TRBJ1-2; D is undetermined. Germline-derived CDR1 and CDR2 are MGHRA and YSYEKL. The germline V and J ends were trimmed by 3 bases and 5 bases, with 10 bases remaining between them. The CDR3 consists of 13 residues.

At least ten counts were recorded for this clonotype. V and J are TRBV6-4 and TRBJ2-1, with 9 positions matching TRBD2. CDR3 length: 15 amino acids. From germline, CDR1 is MRHNA and CDR2 SNTAGT. With 5 bases clipped from V and 4 bases from J, the junction kept 6 bases outside the gene matches. CDR3 amino acids: CASSISGGQYNEQFF. The CDR3 nucleotides are TGTGCCAGCAGTATCAGCGGGGGGCAATACAATGAGCAGTTCTTC.